This T cell receptor beta chain was found in a study of blood T cell repertoires in COVID-19 (TCRdb year 2020). The study in broad terms: Samples covering the acute and convalescent phases of COVID-19 were provided by collaborators in the United States, Italy and Spain. The material from the prospective study consisted of cDNA or gDNA derived from T cells, B-cell-depleted T cells, or PBMCs. The dataset comprised deeply sampled blood TCRbeta repertoires from subjects exposed to, actively infected with, or recovered from COVID-19. The repertoires were released in a freely available public database meant as a resource for research on the immune response to SARS-CoV-2. The samples were drawn from two sources: the first 160 participants of the ongoing ImmuneRACE study, and 950 to 1,500 subjects contributed by 6 global collaborators. Sample metadata almost always included a de-identified subject ID, COVID-19 status, age in years and sex. Where available, HLA class I and class II types were taken from metadata supplied by the sample provider and were not determined by assay-based typing.

Comments on this clone: What antigen it recognizes has not been identified. Base qualities are not recorded, but no much larger clone differs from it by a single base.

Via the germline V gene, CDR1 is SGHRS and CDR2 YFSETQ. V loses 1 base, J loses 1 base, and the germline ends lie 8 bases apart. The CDR3 covers 14 residues, taking in both the cysteine and the phenylalanine. CDR3 DNA is the only sequence kept; it has 42 bases, read in frame from the first base. At one collaborating source in Seattle, patients were enrolled during active infection and were followed longitudinally through the course of disease. The collaborating institutions used their own protocols to collect whole blood in K2EDTA tubes. Collaborator samples were shipped for TCRbeta analysis as frozen whole blood, isolated PBMCs, or DNA extracted from either sample type. The immunoSEQ Assay, a bias-controlled multiplex PCR, was used to amplify TCRbeta CDR3 regions from genomic DNA. In the original analysis: Nucleated cell counts per sample were estimated from amplification of reference gene primers within the assay. To quantify the absolute abundance of each unique TCRbeta CDR3 rearrangement, sequence reads were collapsed and filtered. Productive Simpson clonality was computed per sample as the square root of Simpson's diversity index over productive rearrangements. TCRdb took this table from immuneACCESS and kept in-frame rearrangements with V and J called. Such tables lack part of the clones; where checked against another copy, unresolved V genes explain under half of the gap, and the rest is unexplained. Clone size and the V and J calls come from that table; the DNA yielded D and trimming. In all, the sample holds about 180,000 clones, and around 87% of those were seen once. Jointly, the top ten make up around an eighth of the sample.

What the study reported, not specific to this receptor: The quantity of clinical and demographic metadata differed by source and by participant and was supplied without curation.

The clonotype originates from a woman in her seventies with COVID-19, enrolled during active disease. Sequenced sample: peripheral blood. Recombination connected TRBV5-1 to TRBJ2-5; 6 matching bases give a weak D call of TRBD1. CDR3 sequence: CASSLRRGQETQYF. The nucleotide sequence is TGCGCCAGCAGCTTGCGCAGGGGCCAAGAGACCCAGTACTTC.